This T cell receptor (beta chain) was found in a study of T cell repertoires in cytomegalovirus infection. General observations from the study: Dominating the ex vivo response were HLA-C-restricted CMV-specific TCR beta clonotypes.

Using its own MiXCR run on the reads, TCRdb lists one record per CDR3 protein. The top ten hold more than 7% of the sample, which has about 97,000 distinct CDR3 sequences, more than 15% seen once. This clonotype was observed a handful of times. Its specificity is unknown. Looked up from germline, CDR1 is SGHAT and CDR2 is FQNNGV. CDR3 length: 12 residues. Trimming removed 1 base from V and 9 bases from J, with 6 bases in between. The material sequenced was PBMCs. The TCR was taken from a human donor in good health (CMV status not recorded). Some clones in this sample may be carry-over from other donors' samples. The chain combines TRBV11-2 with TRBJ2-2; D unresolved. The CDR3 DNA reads TGTGCCAGCAGCTTAGGCGGACGGGAGCTGTTTTTT. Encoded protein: CASSLGGRELFF.